This TCR beta chain was obtained from a study of graft-versus-host responses after intestinal transplantation. Profiling relied on immunoSEQ multiplex PCR, and the TCRdb table lists in-frame clones only, not all of them. The data show 110,000 to 150,000 clones, about 90% seen once. Germline CDR1 is GTSNPN and CDR2 is SVGIG (reference sequence). This CDR3 comprises 16 residues. J lost 0 bases, V lost 2 bases, and 7 bases had no gene match. A remark on this clone: The target antigen is unknown.

V and J are TRBV30 and TRBJ2-1; 7 nucleotides agree with TRBD2. The sequence was obtained from a human donor who received an intestinal transplant. This sample comprised unstimulated CD4+ T cells sorted from spleen or lymph node cells, obtained before intestinal transplant. CDR3 loop: CAWSLRGGSSYNEQFF. CDR3 coding DNA: TGTGCCTGGAGTCTACGGGGAGGGAGCTCCTACAATGAGCAGTTCTTC. The full variable domain, rest sourced from reference TRBV30 and TRBJ2-1, is SQTIHQWPATLVQPVGSPLSLECTVEGTSNPNLYWYRQAAGRGLQLLFYSVGIGQISSEVPQNLSASRPQDRQFILSSKKLLLSDSGFYLCAWSLRGGSSYNEQFFGPGTRLTVL.